A selection of T cell receptor beta chains follows, all from one sample in a study of T cells after posttransplantation cyclophosphamide. The table came from immunoSEQ multiplex PCR; TCRdb's copy has only in-frame clones and leaves some out. The sample holds around 30,000 clones, approximately 90% seen once. Sequenced input: PBMCs. These TCRs come from a man aged 45 to 65. Each CDR3 is given with its conserved first and last residue. D genes are given only for firm matches. Clone size is shown for a subset of rows, as once, few, many or a class of expanded clone.

V gene	J gene	D gene	clone size	CDR3 protein	CDR3 DNA
TRBV6-1	TRBJ2-3	TRBD2	-	CASISGTSAYF	TGTGCCAGCATATCCGGGACTAGCGCATATTTT
TRBV4-1	TRBJ1-2	-	-	CASSQDSDGLYPYGYTF	TGCGCCAGCAGCCAAGATTCTGACGGACTCTACCCCTATGGCTACACCTTC
TRBV11-3	TRBJ2-2	-	-	CASSFPYIGELFF	TGTGCCAGCAGCTTTCCGTACATCGGGGAGCTGTTTTTT
TRBV27	TRBJ1-4	-	-	CASSLKGRGSEKLFF	TGTGCCAGCAGTTTAAAGGGCAGGGGTAGCGAAAAACTGTTTTTT
TRBV25-1	TRBJ2-1	TRBD2	-	CASSDSFGLVGEQFF	TGTGCCAGCAGTGACTCCTTTGGACTAGTCGGTGAGCAGTTCTTC
TRBV13	TRBJ2-7	TRBD2	-	CASSFRGGPRDYYEQYF	TGTGCCAGCAGCTTCCGGGGGGGCCCGAGGGATTACTACGAGCAGTACTTC
TRBV10-1	TRBJ2-6	TRBD1	-	CASSEDGTADSGANVLTF	TGCGCCAGCAGTGAGGATGGGACAGCTGACTCTGGGGCCAACGTCCTGACTTTC
TRBV14	TRBJ2-7	TRBD1	-	CASSSRDRGLEQYF	TGTGCCAGCAGCTCCCGGGACAGGGGTCTCGAGCAGTACTTC
TRBV5-6	TRBJ2-3	TRBD1	-	CASSSLAGQGATDTQYF	TGTGCCAGCAGTTCGCTCGCTGGACAGGGGGCAACAGATACGCAGTATTTT
TRBV28	TRBJ1-5	-	-	CASSTENQPQHF	TGTGCCAGCAGTACAGAGAATCAGCCCCAGCATTTT
TRBV10-3	TRBJ2-5	TRBD2	once	CAISGGGMQTQYF	TGTGCCATCAGTGGGGGGGGAATGCAGACCCAGTACTTC
TRBV5-1	TRBJ2-1	-	-	CASSITNMYNEQFF	TGCGCCAGCAGCATAACTAATATGTACAATGAGCAGTTCTTC
TRBV9	TRBJ1-6	-	-	CATPHIKPGHPLHF	TGTGCCACCCCACATATTAAACCGGGACACCCGCTCCACTTT
TRBV19	TRBJ1-5	TRBD1	-	CASSRGILNRRNQPQHF	TGTGCCAGCAGCAGGGGGATCTTAAATAGGAGAAATCAGCCCCAGCATTTT
TRBV2	TRBJ1-5	-	few	CASSGPVKQPQHF	TGTGCCAGCAGTGGCCCGGTAAAGCAGCCCCAGCATTTT
TRBV5-4	TRBJ2-5	-	-	CASSRQGGGQETQYF	TGTGCCAGCAGCCGACAGGGAGGAGGTCAAGAGACCCAGTACTTC
TRBV6-5	TRBJ1-1	TRBD1	-	CASTPGQGRHTEAFF	TGTGCCAGCACCCCGGGACAGGGTAGGCACACTGAAGCTTTCTTT
TRBV19	TRBJ2-3	-	-	CASMGLQGLGDTQYF	TGTGCCAGTATGGGCCTTCAGGGATTAGGAGATACGCAGTATTTT
TRBV27	TRBJ2-7	-	-	CASSITPGSHEQYF	TGTGCCAGCAGCATAACCCCAGGGTCCCACGAGCAGTACTTC
TRBV18	TRBJ1-1	-	-	CASSPQTATEAFF	TGTGCCAGCTCACCACAGACAGCCACTGAAGCTTTCTTT
TRBV13	TRBJ1-1	-	-	CASRRNQGFEAFF	TGTGCCAGCAGGCGCAATCAGGGGTTTGAAGCTTTCTTT
TRBV5-1	TRBJ2-5	-	once	CASRVRGQETQYF	TGCGCCAGCAGAGTAAGGGGCCAAGAGACCCAGTACTTC
TRBV5-1	TRBJ2-7	-	-	CASSLVSPYGQYF	TGCGCCAGCAGCTTGGTATCCCCCTACGGGCAGTACTTC
TRBV5-1	TRBJ1-1	-	-	CASSLVAGSEAFF	TGCGCCAGCAGCTTGGTGGCAGGGTCTGAAGCTTTCTTT
TRBV5-1	TRBJ1-1	-	-	CASSPRQRVMNTEAFF	TGCGCCAGCAGCCCAAGACAGAGAGTTATGAACACTGAAGCTTTCTTT
TRBV7-8	TRBJ2-7	TRBD2	-	CASSFSSGGYEQYF	TGTGCCAGCAGCTTTTCTAGCGGGGGCTACGAGCAGTACTTC
TRBV30	TRBJ1-5	TRBD1	-	CAWSSTGWGQPQHF	TGTGCCTGGAGCTCGACAGGGTGGGGTCAGCCCCAGCATTTT
TRBV29-1	TRBJ2-2	TRBD2	-	CSVDVAGGTGELFF	TGCAGCGTTGACGTAGCGGGGGGGACCGGGGAGCTGTTTTTT
TRBV5-1	TRBJ1-2	-	once	CASSLAGGHLNYGYTF	TGCGCCAGCAGCTTGGCGGGGGGGCATCTAAACTATGGCTACACCTTC
TRBV19	TRBJ2-5	-	-	CASSMIGVPPETQYF	TGTGCCAGTAGTATGATCGGGGTCCCTCCAGAGACCCAGTACTTC
TRBV30	TRBJ1-4	-	-	CAWSVLGAYEKLFF	TGTGCCTGGAGTGTACTGGGGGCATATGAAAAACTGTTTTTT
TRBV2	TRBJ1-3	-	-	CASRDTGLAGNTIYF	TGTGCCAGCAGAGATACAGGGTTAGCTGGAAACACCATATATTTT
TRBV30	TRBJ1-3	-	-	CAWRGAYSGNTIYF	TGTGCCTGGAGGGGGGCATACTCTGGAAACACCATATATTTT
TRBV7-9	TRBJ1-3	-	-	CASSLRGGSGNTIYF	TGTGCCAGCAGCCTACGAGGGGGCTCTGGAAACACCATATATTTT
TRBV18	TRBJ1-6	TRBD1	-	CASSPSTGTVDSPLHF	TGTGCCAGCTCACCTTCGACAGGGACTGTAGATTCACCCCTCCACTTT
TRBV6-6	TRBJ2-7	TRBD2	-	CASAGGPLEQYF	TGTGCCAGCGCGGGAGGGCCCCTCGAGCAGTACTTC
TRBV5-6	TRBJ2-2	TRBD2	-	CASSFSKTSGGARTGELFF	TGTGCCAGCAGCTTTTCTAAGACTAGCGGGGGGGCTCGGACCGGGGAGCTGTTTTTT
TRBV25-1	TRBJ1-6	-	-	CASSDPGNSPLHF	TGTGCCAGCAGTGATCCAGGGAATTCACCCCTCCACTTT
TRBV11-2	TRBJ2-2	TRBD2	once	CASSFLAGGNPGELFF	TGTGCCAGCAGCTTCCTAGCGGGAGGGAATCCCGGGGAGCTATTTTTT
TRBV7-2	TRBJ1-6	-	-	CASSLMGQANSPLHF	TGTGCCAGCAGCTTAATGGGTCAGGCTAATTCACCCCTCCACTTT
TRBV6-5	TRBJ1-1	-	-	CASSSTGGNTEAFF	TGTGCCAGCAGTTCAACAGGTGGGAACACTGAAGCTTTCTTT
TRBV25-1	TRBJ1-4	TRBD1	-	CASSQWDSFATNEKLFF	TGTGCCAGCAGTCAATGGGACAGCTTCGCAACTAATGAAAAACTGTTTTTT
TRBV27	TRBJ1-2	TRBD1	few	CASTENYQGGYGYTF	TGTGCCAGCACCGAAAACTACCAGGGGGGATATGGCTACACCTTC
TRBV6-1	TRBJ1-1	-	-	CASSLQGSITEAFF	TGTGCCAGCAGTTTACAGGGTTCGATCACTGAAGCTTTCTTT
TRBV5-1	TRBJ1-5	-	-	CASSLGAGYSPDQPQHF	TGCGCCAGCAGCTTGGGGGCAGGTTATTCTCCCGATCAGCCCCAGCATTTT
TRBV27	TRBJ1-1	-	few	CASSRQMNTEAFF	TGTGCCAGCAGTCGCCAGATGAACACTGAAGCTTTCTTT
TRBV4-1	TRBJ2-1	TRBD2	-	CASSQGLAVDNEQFF	TGCGCCAGCAGCCAAGGACTAGCGGTTGACAATGAGCAGTTCTTC
TRBV29-1	TRBJ2-3	TRBD1	-	CSAETGADTQYF	TGCAGCGCCGAGACAGGGGCAGATACGCAGTATTTT
TRBV6-6	TRBJ2-7	TRBD2	-	CASSHGRLAGNEQYF	TGTGCCAGCAGCCACGGTCGCCTAGCGGGAAACGAGCAGTACTTC
TRBV9	TRBJ2-3	-	-	CASSVADTQYF	TGTGCCAGCAGCGTTGCGGATACGCAGTATTTT
TRBV6-4	TRBJ1-4	-	-	CASSRGAEKLFF	TGTGCCAGCAGTCGGGGGGCTGAAAAACTGTTTTTT
TRBV15	TRBJ2-1	TRBD2	-	CATSSRTRVGFVEQFF	TGTGCCACCAGCAGTCGGACTAGAGTGGGCTTCGTGGAGCAGTTCTTC
TRBV19	TRBJ2-7	TRBD2	-	CASSKTLAEYEQYF	TGTGCCAGTAGTAAAACACTAGCGGAGTACGAGCAGTACTTC
TRBV7-9	TRBJ2-5	-	once	CASSKTRDIETQYF	TGTGCCAGTAGCAAGACTAGGGATATTGAGACCCAGTACTTC